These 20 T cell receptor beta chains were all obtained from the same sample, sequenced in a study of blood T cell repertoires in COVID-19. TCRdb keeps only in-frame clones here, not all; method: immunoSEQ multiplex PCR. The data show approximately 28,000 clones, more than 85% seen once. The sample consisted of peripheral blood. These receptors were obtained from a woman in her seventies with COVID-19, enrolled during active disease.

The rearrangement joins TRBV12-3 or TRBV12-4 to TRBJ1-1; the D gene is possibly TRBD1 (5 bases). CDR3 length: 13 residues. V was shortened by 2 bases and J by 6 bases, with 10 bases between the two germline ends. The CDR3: CASSLRGGAEAFF. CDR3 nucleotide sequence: TGTGCCAGCAGTTTAAGGGGAGGGGCTGAAGCTTTCTTT.

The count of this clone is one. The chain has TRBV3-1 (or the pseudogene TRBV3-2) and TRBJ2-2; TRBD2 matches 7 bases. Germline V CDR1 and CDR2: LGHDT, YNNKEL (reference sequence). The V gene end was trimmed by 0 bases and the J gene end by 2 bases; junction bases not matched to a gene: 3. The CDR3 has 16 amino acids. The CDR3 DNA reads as TGTGCCAGCAGCCAAGAGCTAGCGGATAACACCGGGGAGCTGTTTTTT. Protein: CASSQELADNTGELFF.

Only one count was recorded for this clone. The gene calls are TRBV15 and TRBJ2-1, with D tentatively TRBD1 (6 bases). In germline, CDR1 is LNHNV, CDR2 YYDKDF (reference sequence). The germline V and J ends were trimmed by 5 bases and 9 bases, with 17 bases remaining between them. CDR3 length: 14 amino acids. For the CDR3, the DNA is TGTGCCACCAGCGTAGGACAGTTTGTCCCTGAGCAGTTCTTC. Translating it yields CATSVGQFVPEQFF.

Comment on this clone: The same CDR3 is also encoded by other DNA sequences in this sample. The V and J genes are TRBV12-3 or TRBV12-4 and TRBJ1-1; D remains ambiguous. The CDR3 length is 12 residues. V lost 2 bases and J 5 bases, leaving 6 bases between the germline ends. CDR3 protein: CASSLRRTEAFF. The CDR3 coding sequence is TGTGCCAGCAGTTTACGGCGGACTGAAGCTTTCTTT.

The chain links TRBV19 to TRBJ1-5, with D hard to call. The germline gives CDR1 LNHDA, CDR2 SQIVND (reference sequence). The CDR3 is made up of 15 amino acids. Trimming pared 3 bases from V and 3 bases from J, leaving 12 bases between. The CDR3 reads CASSIGRQPNQPQHF. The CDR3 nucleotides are TGTGCCAGTAGTATCGGGAGACAACCCAATCAGCCCCAGCATTTT.

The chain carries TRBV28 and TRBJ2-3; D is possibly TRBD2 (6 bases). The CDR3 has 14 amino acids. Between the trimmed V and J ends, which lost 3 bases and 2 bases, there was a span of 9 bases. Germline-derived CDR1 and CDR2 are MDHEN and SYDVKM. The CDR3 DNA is TGTGCCAGCAGTTTGGAGGGACTCACAGATACGCAGTATTTT. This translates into CASSLEGLTDTQYF.

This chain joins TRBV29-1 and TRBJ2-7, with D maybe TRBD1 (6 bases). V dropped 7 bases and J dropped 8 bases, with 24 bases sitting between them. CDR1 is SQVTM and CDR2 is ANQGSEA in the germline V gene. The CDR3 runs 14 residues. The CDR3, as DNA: TGCAGCGCCCGAGGGGCGTCAGGGGCTAATCAGCAGTACTTC. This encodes CSARGASGANQQYF.

The CDR3, as DNA: TGTGCCAGCAGCCCAAGGGGGAGTCCTAGCGGGGTCTGGGAGCAGTTCTTC. Translation: CASSPRGSPSGVWEQFF. This sequence joins TRBV7-3 and TRBJ2-1; TRBD2 matches at 9 bases. The V gene end was trimmed by 5 bases and the J gene end by 10 bases; junction bases not matched to a gene: 18. The CDR3 contains 17 residues. CDR1 is SGHTA and CDR2 is FQGTGA in the germline V gene.

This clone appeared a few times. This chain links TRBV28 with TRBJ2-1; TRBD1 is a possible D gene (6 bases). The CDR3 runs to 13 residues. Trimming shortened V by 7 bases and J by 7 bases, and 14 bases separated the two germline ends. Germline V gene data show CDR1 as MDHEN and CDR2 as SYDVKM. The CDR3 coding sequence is TGTGCCAGCACTTCAACCCAGGGGAATGAGCAGTTCTTC. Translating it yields CASTSTQGNEQFF.

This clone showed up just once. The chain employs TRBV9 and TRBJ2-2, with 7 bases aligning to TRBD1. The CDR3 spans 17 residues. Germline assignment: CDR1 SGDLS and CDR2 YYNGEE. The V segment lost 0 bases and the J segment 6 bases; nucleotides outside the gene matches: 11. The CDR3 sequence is CASSVEASRGSPGELFF. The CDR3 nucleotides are TGTGCCAGCAGCGTAGAGGCCTCCAGGGGGTCGCCCGGGGAGCTGTTTTTT.

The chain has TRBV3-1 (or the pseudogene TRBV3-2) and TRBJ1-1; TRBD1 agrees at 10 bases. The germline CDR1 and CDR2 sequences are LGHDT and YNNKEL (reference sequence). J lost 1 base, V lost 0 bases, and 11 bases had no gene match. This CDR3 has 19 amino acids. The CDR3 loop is CASSQDWGTGANRNTEAFF. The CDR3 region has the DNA TGTGCCAGCAGCCAAGATTGGGGGACAGGGGCGAATCGGAACACTGAAGCTTTCTTT.

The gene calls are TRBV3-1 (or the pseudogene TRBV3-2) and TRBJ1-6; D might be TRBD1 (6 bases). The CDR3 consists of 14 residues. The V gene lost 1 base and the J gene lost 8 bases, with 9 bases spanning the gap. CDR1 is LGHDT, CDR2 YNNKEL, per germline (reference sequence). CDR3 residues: CASSQGAGDSPLHF. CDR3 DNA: TGTGCCAGCAGCCAAGGGGCAGGGGATTCACCCCTCCACTTT.

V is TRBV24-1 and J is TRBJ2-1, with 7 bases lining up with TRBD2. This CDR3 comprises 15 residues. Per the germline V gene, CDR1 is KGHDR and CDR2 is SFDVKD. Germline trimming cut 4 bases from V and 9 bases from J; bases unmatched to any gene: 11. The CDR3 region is CATSDITAWEGEQFF. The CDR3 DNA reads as TGTGCCACCAGTGACATCACTGCCTGGGAGGGTGAGCAGTTCTTC.

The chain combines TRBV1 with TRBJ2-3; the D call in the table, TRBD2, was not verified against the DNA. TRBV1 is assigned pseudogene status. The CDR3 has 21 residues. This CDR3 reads CTSSYADPGTSGRLSTDTQYF. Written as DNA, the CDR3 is TGCACCAGCAGCTATGCAGACCCTGGGACTAGCGGGAGACTGAGCACAGATACGCAGTATTTT.

As DNA, the CDR3 is TGTGCCAGCAGCGAAGAGCCGGGGGCCAAAAACATTCAGTACTTC. Translating it yields CASSEEPGAKNIQYF. The chain employs TRBV7-2 and TRBJ2-4; D possibly corresponds to TRBD2 (5 bases). Trimming removed 5 bases from V and 1 base from J, with 12 bases in between. Germline V CDR1 and CDR2: SGHTA, FQGNSA. The CDR3 has 15 residues.

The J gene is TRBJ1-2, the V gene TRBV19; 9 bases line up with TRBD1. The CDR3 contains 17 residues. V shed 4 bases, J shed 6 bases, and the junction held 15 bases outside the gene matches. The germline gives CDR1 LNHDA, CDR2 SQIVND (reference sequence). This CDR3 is CASSTQTTGTGIHGYTF. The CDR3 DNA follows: TGTGCCAGTAGTACTCAAACCACCGGGACAGGGATCCATGGCTACACCTTC.

Written as DNA, the CDR3 is TGTGCCAGTAGTATAACCCGACAGGACTATGGCTACACCTTC. Translation: CASSITRQDYGYTF. The V call is TRBV19, the J call TRBJ1-2; possible D gene TRBD1, 6 bases. CDR1 is LNHDA and CDR2 is SQIVND in the germline V gene (reference sequence). V dropped 2 bases and J dropped 3 bases, with 10 bases sitting between them. This CDR3 has 14 residues.

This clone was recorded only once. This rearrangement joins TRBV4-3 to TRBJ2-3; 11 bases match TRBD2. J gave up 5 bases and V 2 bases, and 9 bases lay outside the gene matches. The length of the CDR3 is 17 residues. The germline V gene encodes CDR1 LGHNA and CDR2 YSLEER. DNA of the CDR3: TGCGCCAGCAGCCAAACTAGCGGGAGAGGGGGTGTAGATACGCAGTATTTT. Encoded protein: CASSQTSGRGGVDTQYF.

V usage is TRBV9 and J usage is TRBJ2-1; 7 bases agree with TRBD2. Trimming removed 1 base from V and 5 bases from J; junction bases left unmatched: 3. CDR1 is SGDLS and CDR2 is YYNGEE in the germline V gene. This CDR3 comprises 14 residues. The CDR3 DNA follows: TGTGCCAGCAGCGTAAGCGGGGCTAACAATGAGCAGTTCTTC. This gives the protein CASSVSGANNEQFF.

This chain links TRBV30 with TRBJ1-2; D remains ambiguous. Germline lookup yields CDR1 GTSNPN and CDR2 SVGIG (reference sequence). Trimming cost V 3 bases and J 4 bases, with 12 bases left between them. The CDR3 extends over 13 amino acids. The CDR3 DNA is TGTGCCTGGAGAGCTGCAGGACTCTATGGCTACACCTTC. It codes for CAWRAAGLYGYTF.